The clone carrying this T cell receptor beta chain was recorded a few times. The CDR3 is made up of 19 amino acids. CDR1 is SGHRS and CDR2 is YFSETQ in the germline V gene. Trimming left V 1 base short and J 6 bases short, with 28 bases between. This record comes from a study of T-cell reconstitution after alpha-beta-depleted transplantation in children. Researchers prepared the TCRbeta library using unique molecular identifiers, the study reports. TCRdb re-analysed the PCR reads in MiXCR, keeping a single row per CDR3 protein. The sample shows 500,000 to 600,000 distinct CDR3 sequences, about a sixth of them seen only once.

This sequence originates from a human donor who donated a stem cell graft to a child with acute lymphoblastic leukemia. This chain joins TRBV5-1 and TRBJ1-2; D ambiguous. Sequences were derived from PBMCs from the stem cell graft donor, sampled from the stem cell graft. CDR3 residues: CASSLLGKGRESRRHGYTF. Here the CDR3 DNA reads TGCGCCAGCAGCTTGCTGGGAAAAGGACGCGAATCCAGACGTCATGGCTACACCTTC.